This T cell receptor (beta chain) was observed in a study of OX40 agonist ivuxolimab in advanced cancers. Overall study context: Every 2 weeks, ivuxolimab was infused into the patients intravenously at between 0.01 and 10 mg/kg. Three individuals attained partial responses, comprising one hepatocellular carcinoma case and two cutaneous melanoma cases.

Measured with immunoSEQ multiplex PCR; TCRdb has only the in-frame clones, and not every one. The table lists roughly 80,000 clones, over 75% of them singletons. Sequences were derived from CD4+ or CD8+ T cells sorted from blood, sampled in a trial of the OX40 agonist ivuxolimab. This receptor was identified in an adult with an advanced solid tumor such as melanoma, head and neck, liver or kidney cancer.

CDR3: CASSLAGDGYEQYF. CDR3 DNA sequence: TGCGCCAGCAGCTTGGCTGGGGACGGCTACGAGCAGTACTTC. The V and J genes are TRBV5-1 and TRBJ2-5; D possibly matches TRBD1 or TRBD2 (5 bases each). The tail of the sequence fits TRBJ2-7 better, so the J call may be wrong. Looked up from germline, CDR1 is SGHRS and CDR2 is YFSETQ. The CDR3 is 14 amino acids.